This entry lists 3 T cell receptor beta chains sequenced from one sample in a study of shared clonotypes between healthy human individuals. The repertoire was sequenced with immunoSEQ multiplex PCR; TCRdb's copy has only in-frame clones and lacks some. This sample carries approximately 500,000 clones, 60% to 80% of them seen once, and the ten largest clones take around 12%. Sequencing was carried out using PBMCs. Receptors were obtained from a woman in her thirties or forties in good health. Some clones in this sample may be carry-over from other donors' samples.

The rearrangement uses TRBV30 and TRBJ1-2, with 8 bases aligning to TRBD1. The CDR3 loop spans 16 amino acids. The germline gives CDR1 GTSNPN, CDR2 SVGIG (reference sequence). Trimming took 0 bases from V and 4 from J; bases not matched to a gene: 10. The CDR3, as DNA: TGTGCCTGGAGTGTACGAAGGCAGGGGGCTGTCTATGGCTACACCTTC. It is translated as CAWSVRRQGAVYGYTF. The whole variable domain, remainder taken from reference TRBV30 and TRBJ1-2, is SQTIHQWPATLVQPVGSPLSLECTVEGTSNPNLYWYRQAAGRGLQLLFYSVGIGQISSEVPQNLSASRPQDRQFILSSKKLLLSDSGFYLCAWSVRRQGAVYGYTFGSGTRLTVV.

This clone was seen more than once but under ten times. The chain carries TRBV7-9 and TRBJ1-2, with TRBD1 as a possible D gene (5 bases). CDR3 size: 14 residues. Germline V gene data show CDR1 as SEHNR and CDR2 as FQNEAQ (reference sequence). V was clipped by 5 bases and J by 4 bases, with 14 bases between them. The CDR3 nucleotides read TGTGCCAGCAGCCAAGGGACGGACCTCTATGGCTACACCTTC. Amino acid sequence: CASSQGTDLYGYTF.

The genes are TRBV30 and TRBJ1-6; no firm D call. Between the trimmed V and J ends, which lost 2 bases and 7 bases, there was a span of 9 bases. The CDR3 is 13 amino acids. Germline values: CDR1 GTSNPN, CDR2 SVGIG (reference sequence). CDR3: CAWSPGLNSPLHF. CDR3 nucleotides: TGTGCCTGGAGTCCGGGCCTCAATTCACCCCTCCACTTT.